Below are 24 T cell receptor beta chains sequenced from a single sample in a study of cytotoxic CD8 clonotypes in ibrutinib-treated CLL. Libraries were prepared by immunoSEQ multiplex PCR; TCRdb keeps only in-frame clonotypes and omits some of them. The profile shows about 150,000 clones, 75% to 85% of them singletons. Sequences were derived from PBMCs, sampled after 12 months of ibrutinib treatment. The receptors were gathered from a human donor with chronic lymphocytic leukemia.

The chain recombines TRBV7-8 with TRBJ2-1; 7 bases line up with TRBD1. Per germline, CDR1 SGHVS and CDR2 FQNEAQ. The CDR3 has 16 residues. J was trimmed by 0 bases and V by 5 bases; bases with no gene match: 7. CDR3 coding DNA: TGTGCCAGCAGCGACCCCAGGGGGAGCTCCTACAATGAGCAGTTCTTC. This gives the protein CASSDPRGSSYNEQFF.

This clone came up a few times. The chain carries TRBV11-2 and TRBJ2-7, with D perhaps TRBD1 (7 bases). The CDR3 totals 15 residues. The germline V and J ends were trimmed by 6 bases and 5 bases, with 20 bases remaining between them. Germline lookup yields CDR1 SGHAT and CDR2 FQNNGV. The CDR3 sequence: CASSWSTGDSDEQYF. As DNA, the CDR3 is TGTGCCAGCAGTTGGAGTACAGGGGACTCTGACGAGCAGTACTTC.

A single count supports this clone. The gene calls are TRBV11-3 and TRBJ2-7; TRBD2 agrees at 8 bases. CDR1 is SGHNT and CDR2 is YENEEA in the germline V gene. There are 14 residues in the CDR3. V lost 0 bases and J lost 3; bases outside the gene matches: 1. The CDR3 DNA reads TGTGCCAGCAGCTTAGACGGGAGGGTCTACGAGCAGTACTTC. It codes for CASSLDGRVYEQYF. The whole variable domain, filled in from reference TRBV11-3 and TRBJ2-7, reads EAGVVQSPRYKIIEKKQPVAFWCNPISGHNTLYWYLQNLGQGPELLIRYENEEAVDDSQLPKDRFSAERLKGVDSTLKIQPAELGDSAVYLCASSLDGRVYEQYFGPGTRLTVT.

V usage is TRBV5-3 and J usage is TRBJ2-7; the match to TRBD2 covers 7 bases. TRBV5-3 is an ORF, and what it does is uncertain. CDR3 length equals 15 residues. J gave up 5 bases and V 5 bases, and 13 bases lay outside the gene matches. The CDR3 is CARSQDAGDANEQYF. CDR3 in DNA: TGTGCCAGAAGTCAAGACGCGGGAGATGCGAACGAGCAGTACTTC.

The V gene is TRBV6-6, the J gene TRBJ1-5; 7 bases fit TRBD1. V shed 6 bases, J shed 7 bases, and the junction held 6 bases outside the gene matches. Germline V CDR1 and CDR2: MNHNY, SVGAGI (reference sequence). This CDR3 is built from 13 residues. CDR3 bases: TGTGCCAGCAGCCCCAACAGGGGCCAGCCCCAGCATTTT. This gives the protein CASSPNRGQPQHF.

This clone was seen a single time. V gene TRBV18 combines with J gene TRBJ1-1; TRBD1 might be the D (6 bases). Germline V gives CDR1 KGHSH, CDR2 LQKENI. CDR3 size: 14 residues. V gave up 2 bases and J gave up 6 bases, with 13 bases separating them. The CDR3 loop is CASSPTAGASEAFF. The CDR3 coding sequence is TGTGCCAGCTCACCAACGGCAGGGGCCTCTGAAGCTTTCTTT.

This clone was counted a single time. The chain carries TRBV5-5 and TRBJ1-4, with TRBD1 identical over 9 bases. The germline V gene encodes CDR1 SGHKS and CDR2 YYEKEE (reference sequence). The CDR3 spans 16 residues. Trimming removed 4 bases from V and 0 bases from J; junction bases left unmatched: 4. For the CDR3, the DNA is TGTGCCAGCAGCGGGACAGGGTTTACAACTAATGAAAAACTGTTTTTT. Amino acids: CASSGTGFTTNEKLFF.

This clone was detected a few times. The CDR3, as DNA: TGTGCCAGCAGTGTGACTAGCAGTTCGGACACCGGGGAGCTGTTTTTT. Translated, it gives CASSVTSSSDTGELFF. This chain joins TRBV28 and TRBJ2-2, with 7 bases fitting TRBD2. The germline V gene encodes CDR1 MDHEN and CDR2 SYDVKM. This CDR3 is built from 16 residues. V was clipped by 5 bases and J by 3 bases; unmatched bases: 9.

V gene TRBV6-6 combines with J gene TRBJ2-7; TRBD2 agrees at 9 bases. V trimming: 6 bases; J trimming: 5 bases; junction bases outside the gene matches: 8. The CDR3 is 14 residues long. In germline, CDR1 is MNHNY, CDR2 SVGAGI (reference sequence). The CDR3 here is CASRFSGSLNEQYF. CDR3 DNA sequence: TGTGCCAGCAGGTTTAGCGGGAGTTTAAACGAGCAGTACTTC.

The V and J genes are TRBV9 and TRBJ2-3; D unclear. The germline CDR1 and CDR2 sequences are SGDLS and YYNGEE. The CDR3 sequence is 15 residues long. V gave up 0 bases and J gave up 2 bases, with 10 bases separating them. CDR3 in amino acids: CASSVANRPTDTQYF. CDR3 bases: TGTGCCAGCAGCGTAGCCAACCGCCCCACAGATACGCAGTATTTT.

This clone came up a few times. The J gene is TRBJ2-7, the V gene TRBV10-3, with no clear D. V lost 2 bases to trimming and J lost 0 bases, with 11 bases between them. This CDR3 contains 15 residues. The germline V gene has CDR1 ENHRY and CDR2 SYGVKD. The CDR3 here is CAISEVAASSYEQYF. CDR3 bases: TGTGCCATCAGTGAGGTGGCCGCCAGCTCCTACGAGCAGTACTTC.

This clone was picked up a small number of times. Other DNA sequences of this sample code for an identical CDR3. The chain carries TRBV14 and TRBJ2-7; the D is unclear. The V gene's germline CDR1 is SGHDN and CDR2 FVKESK. V dropped 2 bases and J dropped 4 bases, with 12 bases sitting between them. The CDR3 loop spans 14 amino acids. CDR3 DNA sequence: TGTGCCAGCAGCCAACAAGGCCTAGGGTACGAGCAGTACTTC. Protein product: CASSQQGLGYEQYF.

This clone was detected only once. The V call is TRBV7-6, the J call TRBJ2-1, with D perhaps matching TRBD1 (6 bases). From germline, CDR1 is SGHVS and CDR2 FNYEAQ. The CDR3 is 16 amino acids. The V gene lost 1 base and the J gene lost 7 bases, with 17 bases spanning the gap. CDR3 sequence reads: CASSLVATQRGNEQFF. The CDR3, as DNA: TGTGCCAGCAGCTTAGTAGCCACACAGAGGGGGAATGAGCAGTTCTTC.

V is TRBV27 and J is TRBJ2-3; D possibly uses TRBD1 or TRBD2 (5 bases each). The CDR3 loop spans 15 amino acids. In germline, CDR1 is MNHEY, CDR2 SMNVEV (reference sequence). The V end lost 8 bases, the J end lost 1 base, and 16 bases lay between the germline ends. CDR3 DNA sequence: TGTGCCAGCGCCCCCCGTGGGGGACGCACAGATACGCAGTATTTT. This codes for CASAPRGGRTDTQYF.

The chain is built from TRBV13 and TRBJ1-5, with no clear D. V lost 5 bases and J 0 bases, leaving 8 bases between the germline ends. Germline CDR1 and CDR2: PRHDT and FYEKMQ (reference sequence). The length of the CDR3 is 14 residues. CDR3 coding DNA: TGTGCCAGCAGCGAAAAAGATAGCAATCAGCCCCAGCATTTT. Its translation is CASSEKDSNQPQHF.

This chain joins TRBV9 and TRBJ2-1; possible D gene TRBD2, 5 bases. CDR3 length: 16 residues. Trimming removed 4 bases at V and 2 bases at J, with 16 bases between. Germline CDR1 reads SGDLS; CDR2 reads YYNGEE. The CDR3 loop is CASSSMTGWTYNEQFF. As DNA, the CDR3 is TGTGCCAGCAGCTCCATGACGGGATGGACCTACAATGAGCAGTTCTTC.

The rearrangement uses TRBV27 and TRBJ1-5, with D possibly matching TRBD1 (5 bases). CDR3 length: 13 residues. Germline CDR1 is MNHEY and CDR2 is SMNVEV (reference sequence). Trimming cost V 4 bases and J 7 bases, with 11 bases left between them. CDR3 amino acids: CASSSRAVQPQHF. Written as DNA, the CDR3 is TGTGCCAGCAGTTCCAGGGCGGTGCAGCCCCAGCATTTT.

The rearrangement joins TRBV5-4 to TRBJ2-7, with 14 bases lining up with TRBD2. Germline lookup yields CDR1 SGHNT and CDR2 YYREEE (reference sequence). With 4 bases clipped from V and 4 bases from J, the junction kept 7 bases outside the gene matches. The CDR3 totals 16 residues. The CDR3 is CASSAGTSGSVYEQYF. The CDR3 bases are TGTGCCAGCAGCGCCGGGACTAGCGGGAGTGTTTACGAGCAGTACTTC.

J is TRBJ1-5 and V is TRBV6-1; maybe TRBD1 (5 bases). Germline V gene data show CDR1 as MNHNS and CDR2 as SASEGT. Trimming cost V 2 bases and J 5 bases, with 16 bases left between them. The CDR3 contains 16 residues. This chain's CDR3 is CASSEWYEGKHQPQHF. CDR3 nucleotides: TGTGCCAGCAGTGAATGGTATGAGGGGAAACATCAGCCCCAGCATTTT.

CDR3 in amino acids: CASTRVGFETEAFF. Here the CDR3 DNA reads TGTGCCAGCACCAGAGTAGGGTTTGAAACTGAAGCTTTCTTT. This chain uses TRBV6-5 with TRBJ1-1; D unclear. CDR1 MNHEY and CDR2 SVGAGI come from the germline V gene. The CDR3 runs 14 residues. Trimming took off 7 bases at V and 5 bases at J, with 17 bases between the two ends.

The CDR3 sequence: CASTTSYNEQFF. CDR3 DNA sequence: TGTGCCAGCACCACTAGCTACAATGAGCAGTTCTTC. This chain connects TRBV27 to TRBJ2-1, with D tentatively TRBD2 (5 bases). This CDR3 has 12 amino acids. Between the trimmed V and J ends, which lost 7 bases and 3 bases, there was a span of 7 bases. Germline V CDR1 and CDR2: MNHEY, SMNVEV (reference sequence).

The rearrangement joins TRBV27 to TRBJ2-3; D unclear. Germline V lookup: CDR1 MNHEY, CDR2 SMNVEV (reference sequence). There are 13 residues in the CDR3. V lost 6 bases and J 3 bases, leaving 10 bases between the germline ends. Written as DNA, the CDR3 is TGTGCCAGCAGACTCCCCGCAACAGATACGCAGTATTTT. Translated: CASRLPATDTQYF.

The chain employs TRBV7-2 and TRBJ2-5; D is uncertain. With 0 bases removed from V and 6 bases from J, the gap between germline ends came to 11 bases. The CDR3 has 14 residues. The germline gives CDR1 SGHTA, CDR2 FQGNSA. CDR3 in amino acids: CASSLAVYLKTQYF. DNA of the CDR3: TGTGCCAGCAGCTTAGCAGTGTATTTAAAGACCCAGTACTTC.

The chain recombines TRBV19 with TRBJ1-5; D ambiguous. Germline V gene sequence: CDR1 LNHDA, CDR2 SQIVND (reference sequence). There are 14 residues in the CDR3. The ends were cut back, 9 bases at V and 6 bases at J, with 18 bases in the middle. CDR3 DNA sequence: TGTGCCAGCCGAGGCTCCTTTTGGGGTCAGCCCCAGCATTTT. Translated: CASRGSFWGQPQHF.